These T cell receptor beta chains were read from a single sample in a study of beta chain features in type 1 diabetes. Assay used: immunoSEQ multiplex PCR; TCRdb lists only in-frame clones, some missing. The profile shows 45,000 to 60,000 clones, under 75% of them singletons. Specimen: stem cell memory CD4+ T cells from blood. These TCRs come from a woman aged 25 to 39 with type 1 diabetes. Each CDR3 is given with its conserved first and last residue. The order of the fields is clone size, J gene, D gene, V gene, CDR3 protein. D genes are given only for firm matches. Clone size is stated in some rows and not others, as once, few, many or a class when expanded.

NA | TRBJ1-1 | TRBD1 | TRBV27 | CASSRIVTGLITEAFF
few | TRBJ2-1 | NA | TRBV19 | CASSIVSGYNEQFF
NA | TRBJ2-7 | NA | TRBV15 | CATSRGGSGYEQYF
NA | TRBJ1-2 | NA | TRBV6-1 | CASNTRGRNYGYTF
NA | TRBJ1-1 | NA | TRBV7-2 | CASSPPDRLNTEAFF
few | TRBJ2-5 | NA | TRBV6-1 | CASVSGDSKETQYF
few | TRBJ2-1 | NA | TRBV29-1 | CSVADHINEQFF
NA | TRBJ2-5 | NA | TRBV27 | CASSRTTGQETQYF
few | TRBJ2-7 | NA | TRBV19 | CASSIYQGSYEQYF
NA | TRBJ2-5 | TRBD1 | TRBV2 | CASSEDGWTGGETQYF
NA | TRBJ1-1 | NA | TRBV6-5 | CASRAPGQPNTEAFF
NA | TRBJ2-3 | NA | TRBV5-1 | CATRFGGGAFGDTQYF
NA | TRBJ2-7 | NA | TRBV7-9 | CASSLGGNSYEQYF
NA | TRBJ1-2 | NA | TRBV7-9 | CASSPREPNYGYTF
few | TRBJ2-6 | NA | TRBV29-1 | CSVDTTGSGANVLTF
few | TRBJ2-5 | TRBD1 | TRBV19 | CASSIPGQGVTQYF
NA | TRBJ1-1 | TRBD1 | TRBV7-6 | CASSLTITGGGTEAFF
NA | TRBJ2-5 | NA | TRBV13 | CASSPTRRGLRETQYF
NA | TRBJ1-2 | NA | TRBV7-8 | CASSLSSFATYGYTF
NA | TRBJ2-5 | NA | TRBV29-1 | CSVEAGLQETQYF
NA | TRBJ1-2 | TRBD1 | TRBV29-1 | CSVEGGTAFNYGYTF
NA | TRBJ2-2 | TRBD1 | TRBV30 | CAWTRQGGELFF
NA | TRBJ1-1 | NA | TRBV28 | CASTLEGTEAFF
NA | TRBJ2-1 | TRBD2 | TRBV10-3 | CATIGLAGEGSYNEQFF
once | TRBJ1-2 | NA | TRBV5-6 | CASSSAGYGYTF
NA | TRBJ2-3 | NA | TRBV5-1 | CASSLNPTGTDTQYF
NA | TRBJ1-2 | NA | TRBV19 | CASTRSVNYGYTF
few | TRBJ2-7 | TRBD2 | TRBV13 | CASSLGLAVEQYF
once | TRBJ2-1 | TRBD2 | TRBV30 | CAWAYSGGYNEQFF
NA | TRBJ2-2 | NA | TRBV9 | CASSVVGYGELFF
NA | TRBJ2-3 | TRBD2 | TRBV9 | CASSGGLAGTDTQYF